This T cell receptor beta chain was sequenced for a study of cytomegalovirus exposure and HLA in healthy donors. The PCR contained 60 Vbeta and 13 Jbeta primers. Assay used: immunoSEQ multiplex PCR; TCRdb lists only in-frame clones, some missing. The sample records tens of thousands of clones, roughly 70% being singletons. This clone was detected only a few times. Its antigen is not known. This CDR3 region has 17 residues. CDR1 is MGHRA and CDR2 is YSYEKL in the germline V gene. The junction had 13 bases not matched to a gene; V was cut back by 2 bases and J by 8 bases. Study-wide findings and caveats: Later on, analysis showed that most CMV-associated TCR beta chains appeared to be HLA-restricted. An analysis was carried out at a later point. It showed that HLA-associated TCR beta chains were more clonally expanded than equally common non-associated chains.

The source of this sequence is a man aged 30 to 45 in good health and CMV-seronegative. The sequencing sample was made of PBMCs. The rearrangement joins TRBV4-1 to TRBJ1-2; 11 positions agree with TRBD1. CDR3 sequence reads: CASSQSPPGQGVRGYTF. As DNA, the CDR3 is TGCGCCAGCAGCCAAAGCCCTCCGGGACAGGGGGTTCGAGGCTACACCTTC.